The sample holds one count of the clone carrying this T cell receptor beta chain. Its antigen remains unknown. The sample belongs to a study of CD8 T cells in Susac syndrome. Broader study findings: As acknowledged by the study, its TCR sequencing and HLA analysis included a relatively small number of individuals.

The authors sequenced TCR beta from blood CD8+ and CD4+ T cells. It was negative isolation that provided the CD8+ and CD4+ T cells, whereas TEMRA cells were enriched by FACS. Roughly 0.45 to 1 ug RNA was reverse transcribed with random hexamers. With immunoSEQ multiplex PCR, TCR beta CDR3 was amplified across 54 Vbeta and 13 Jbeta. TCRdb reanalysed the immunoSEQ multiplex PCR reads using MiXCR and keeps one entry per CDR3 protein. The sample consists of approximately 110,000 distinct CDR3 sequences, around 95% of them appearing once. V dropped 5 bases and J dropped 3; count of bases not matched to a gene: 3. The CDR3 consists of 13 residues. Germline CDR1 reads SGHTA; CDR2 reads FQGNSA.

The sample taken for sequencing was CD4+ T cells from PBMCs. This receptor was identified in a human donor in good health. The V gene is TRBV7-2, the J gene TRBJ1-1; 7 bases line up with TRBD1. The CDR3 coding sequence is TGTGCCAGCAGCGTGGACAGGCACACTGAAGCTTTCTTT. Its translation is CASSVDRHTEAFF.